This TCR beta chain was captured in a study of identical twins' blood T cells. TCRdb independently ran MiXCR on the 5' RACE reads; one entry per CDR3 protein. The sample lists hundreds of thousands of distinct CDR3 sequences; 28% were seen once. In regard to this clonotype: One end of the junction is discordant with germline, which a read error may explain.

Germline V CDR1 and CDR2: LGHDT, YNNKEL (reference sequence). The CDR3 is 13 residues long. The chain uses TRBV3-1 and TRBJ2-7; unclear D gene. The source of this sequence is a woman between 18 and 55 years old in good health. Sequenced: PBMCs. The CDR3 loop is CASRPRTEIQQHF. The CDR3 coding sequence is TGTGCCAGCAGACCCCGGACGGAAATCCAGCAGCACTTC.